A single sample is the source of the 5 T cell receptor beta chains below, sequenced in a study of identifying expanded T cells in peripheral blood. Repertoires were generated with immunoSEQ multiplex PCR, while TCRdb's copy carries only in-frame clones and drops some. Of approximately 120,000 clones in the sample, 84% were seen once. The specimen was blood. The receptors stem from a person aged 18-70 years in good health.

V usage is TRBV11-3 and J usage is TRBJ1-1; 8 bases map to TRBD1. The V gene's germline CDR1 is SGHNT and CDR2 YENEEA. Trimming at V came to 7 bases and at J to 2 bases, leaving 12 bases not matched to a gene. This CDR3 spans 16 amino acids. The CDR3 protein is CASTPLAGGANTEAFF. The DNA of the CDR3 is TGTGCCAGCACCCCGCTGGCAGGGGGCGCAAACACTGAAGCTTTCTTT.

The V call is TRBV6-5, the J call TRBJ2-3, with D possibly being TRBD1 or TRBD2 (5 bases each). V lost 5 bases and J 6 bases, leaving 15 bases between the germline ends. The CDR3 length is 14 residues. The germline gives CDR1 MNHEY, CDR2 SVGAGI. CDR3 sequence (DNA): TGTGCCAGCAGTGAACGGGACGGGAAGGATACGCAGTATTTT. This codes for CASSERDGKDTQYF.

This clone was seen just once. V usage is TRBV7-2 and J usage is TRBJ1-1; no clear D gene. Deletions cut 3 bases from V and 4 bases from J, with 15 bases between. This CDR3 has 15 amino acids. Germline CDR1 is SGHTA and CDR2 is FQGNSA. The CDR3 coding sequence is TGTGCCAGCAGCTTTAGGAATCATGGGAGCACTGAAGCTTTCTTT. It is translated as CASSFRNHGSTEAFF.

This clone was detected only a few times. The J gene is TRBJ2-7, the V gene TRBV19, with 8 bases matching TRBD1. Germline V CDR1 and CDR2: LNHDA, SQIVND (reference sequence). Trimming took 4 bases from V and 3 from J; bases not matched to a gene: 2. The CDR3 loop spans 13 amino acids. In DNA form, the CDR3 reads TGTGCCAGTAGTAGGACAGGGCTCTACGAGCAGTACTTC. Translated: CASSRTGLYEQYF. Together with reference TRBV19 and TRBJ2-7, the CDR3 gives the full variable domain: DGGITQSPKYLFRKEGQNVTLSCEQNLNHDAMYWYRQDPGQGLRLIYYSQIVNDFQKGDIAEGYSVSREKKESFPLTVTSAQKNPTAFYLCASSRTGLYEQYFGPGTRLTVT.

In DNA form, the CDR3 reads TGTGCCAGCAGCTTAGTCACAGGAGTGAACACTGAAGCTTTCTTT. This encodes CASSLVTGVNTEAFF. This rearrangement joins TRBV11-2 to TRBJ1-1, with D tentatively TRBD1 (5 bases). The length of the CDR3 is 15 residues. Trimming took off 1 base at V and 0 bases at J, with 9 bases between the two ends. Germline CDR1 SGHAT, CDR2 FQNNGV.